This TCR beta chain was recorded in a study of blood T cell repertoires in COVID-19. Looking at the study overall: From the United States, Italy and Spain came samples of acute and convalescent COVID-19.

Original processing notes: Quantification of nucleated cells was approximated via reference gene primer amplification. Data came from immunoSEQ multiplex PCR; TCRdb stores just in-frame clones and leaves some out. V, J and clone size are taken as reported in that table, and D and trimming were inferred from the DNA itself. This sample has 110,000 or so clones; roughly 90% occur once, and the top ten carry about 7.4%. The ends were cut back, 8 bases at V and 8 bases at J, with 6 bases in the middle. The CDR3 consists of 10 residues. Germline V CDR1 and CDR2: SEHNR, FQNEAQ (reference sequence). The receptor was isolated from a man in his 70s who had recovered from COVID-19. Sequenced: peripheral blood. The chain has TRBV7-9 and TRBJ2-2; no definite D call. Written as DNA, the CDR3 is TGTGCCAGCGAACGGGGGGAGCTGTTTTTT. It is translated as CASERGELFF.